The TCR beta chain under discussion was sequenced for a study of T cell changes during pregnancy in multiple sclerosis. CDR1 and CDR2 (germline): GTSNPN, SVGIG (reference sequence). The V gene end was trimmed by 1 base and the J gene end by 1 base; junction bases not matched to a gene: 11. The CDR3 is 18 amino acids. TCRdb keeps only in-frame clones here, not all; method: immunoSEQ multiplex PCR. The sample has nearly 110,000 clones, 85% to 95% seen once. The clonotype was recovered from a female donor with multiple sclerosis, enrolled in a pregnancy study. Here the sequenced sample was peripheral blood, taken after pregnancy. This sequence joins TRBV30 and TRBJ2-1; 9 positions agree with TRBD2. Here the CDR3 reads CAWSGAAGGVGSYNEQFF. DNA of the CDR3: TGTGCCTGGAGTGGGGCCGCGGGAGGGGTTGGGTCCTACAATGAGCAGTTCTTC.